Below are 16 T cell receptor beta chains sequenced from a single sample in a study of T-cell memory formation after mild COVID-19. TCRdb passed the 5' RACE reads through MiXCR, listing each CDR3 protein once. Of approximately 570,000 distinct CDR3 sequences in the sample, under 20% were seen once. Material for sequencing was PBMCs or a T cell subset sorted from them (not recorded which). The receptors derive from an adult woman who had mild COVID-19 (a few samples of this study predate the infection). Cell type and time point are not known.

This clonotype was counted at least ten times. This chain links TRBV24-1 with TRBJ2-1; 11 positions match TRBD2. Germline values: CDR1 KGHDR, CDR2 SFDVKD. The V and J ends lost 3 bases and 3 bases, in that order; junction bases with no gene match: 3. CDR3 length: 16 residues. The CDR3 region is CATSDPLAGGYNEQFF. As DNA, the CDR3 is TGTGCCACCAGTGATCCGCTAGCGGGGGGCTACAATGAGCAGTTCTTC.

This clonotype was seen a few times. The V gene is TRBV4-1, the J gene TRBJ2-5; 7 nucleotides align to TRBD2. The CDR3 sequence is 15 residues long. Germline V gene lookup returns CDR1 MGHRA and CDR2 YSYEKL. V lost 1 base, J lost 5 bases, and 7 bases stayed unmatched. The CDR3: CASSQVLTAGETQYF. The DNA of the CDR3 is TGCGCCAGCAGCCAAGTTTTGACAGCGGGGGAGACCCAGTACTTC.

This clonotype was seen only a few times. The chain recombines TRBV11-3 with TRBJ2-2, with 10 bases fitting TRBD1. V was clipped by 2 bases and J by 0 bases; unmatched bases: 3. Germline CDR1 SGHNT, CDR2 YENEEA. The CDR3 loop spans 17 amino acids. This CDR3 reads CASSLPTGGPNTGELFF. CDR3 nucleotide sequence: TGTGCCAGCAGCTTACCGACAGGGGGCCCGAACACCGGGGAGCTGTTTTTT.

The chain has TRBV9 and TRBJ2-1; TRBD2 matches at 13 bases. Germline V gene sequence: CDR1 SGDLS, CDR2 YYNGEE. The CDR3 totals 17 residues. V lost 4 bases, J lost 7 bases, and 11 bases stayed unmatched. The CDR3: CASSPTGGLAGRNEQFF. The CDR3 coding sequence is TGTGCCAGCAGCCCGACAGGGGGACTAGCGGGGCGGAATGAGCAGTTCTTC. The complete variable domain, with remaining parts taken from reference TRBV9 and TRBJ2-1, reads DSGVTQTPKHLITATGQRVTLRCSPRSGDLSVYWYQQSLDQGLQFLIQYYNGEERAKGNILERFSAQQFPDLHSELNLSSLELGDSALYFCASSPTGGLAGRNEQFFGPGTRLTVL.

This clonotype was detected only a few times. The V gene is TRBV27, the J gene TRBJ2-5, with D unresolved. The CDR3 runs 13 residues. V was clipped by 0 bases and J by 7 bases, with 9 bases between them. In germline, CDR1 is MNHEY, CDR2 SMNVEV (reference sequence). CDR3 region: CASSLSEGLTQYF. CDR3 nucleotide sequence: TGTGCCAGCAGTTTATCGGAAGGTTTGACCCAGTACTTC.

V and J are TRBV7-9 and TRBJ2-1; D might be TRBD1 (6 bases). The CDR3 is 17 residues long. The germline V and J ends were trimmed by 0 bases and 8 bases, with 20 bases remaining between them. CDR1 and CDR2 from the germline V gene are SEHNR and FQNEAQ (reference sequence). The CDR3 nucleotides are TGTGCCAGCAGCTTAGCGCGAACACAGGGTGTAGGGCATGAGCAGTTCTTC. It yields the protein CASSLARTQGVGHEQFF. Filled out from reference TRBV7-9 and TRBJ2-1, the complete variable domain reads DTGVSQNPRHKITKRGQNVTFRCDPISEHNRLYWYRQTLGQGPEFLTYFQNEAQLEKSRLLSDRFSAERPKGSFSTLEIQRTEQGDSAMYLCASSLARTQGVGHEQFFGPGTRLTVL.

This rearrangement joins TRBV12-3 or TRBV12-4 to TRBJ2-7; TRBD1 matches at 8 bases. This CDR3 region has 13 residues. V lost 6 bases, J lost 6 bases, and 7 bases stayed unmatched. CDR3 in amino acids: CASSARTGTEQYF. CDR3 coding DNA: TGTGCCAGCAGCGCGCGGACAGGGACCGAGCAGTACTTC.

V is TRBV12-3 or TRBV12-4 and J is TRBJ1-2; a weak D match, TRBD1 (5 bases). Trimming removed 0 bases at V and 4 bases at J, with 15 bases between. This CDR3 spans 16 amino acids. The CDR3 nucleotides read TGTGCCAGCAGTTTAGCCGAGTTAGGGACGGGCTATGGCTACACCTTC. Residues: CASSLAELGTGYGYTF.

This clonotype occurred a few times. The chain links TRBV14 to TRBJ2-7; 9 bases align to TRBD2. This CDR3 has 18 residues. Per germline, CDR1 SGHDN and CDR2 FVKESK. V lost 5 bases, J lost 4 bases, and 18 bases stayed unmatched. The CDR3, as DNA: TGTGCCAGCAGCGGCAAGTCGGCTAGCGGGAACCGCGGGTACGAGCAGTACTTC. Protein product: CASSGKSASGNRGYEQYF.

This clonotype came up many times. The chain is built from TRBV12-3 or TRBV12-4 and TRBJ1-1, with TRBD1 as a possible D gene (6 bases). The CDR3 is 13 residues long. The ends were cut back, 6 bases at V and 1 base at J, with 9 bases in the middle. The DNA of the CDR3 is TGTGCCAGCAGCTCGACAGGGAACACTGAAGCTTTCTTT. Translated, it gives CASSSTGNTEAFF.

The chain combines TRBV3-1 with TRBJ1-6; unclear D gene. The germline V gene encodes CDR1 LGHDT and CDR2 YNNKEL (reference sequence). The CDR3 runs 15 residues. Trimming removed 4 bases from V and 3 bases from J, with 10 bases in between. CDR3 bases: TGTGCCAGCAGCCCCGGGGAATTCTATAATTCACCCCTCCACTTT. Translation: CASSPGEFYNSPLHF.

This clonotype has ten or more counts. This chain uses TRBV6-6 with TRBJ2-3; 9 nucleotides agree with TRBD2. Germline lookup yields CDR1 MNHNY and CDR2 SVGAGI (reference sequence). Germline trimming cut 2 bases from V and 6 bases from J; bases unmatched to any gene: 3. The CDR3 is 14 residues long. The CDR3 DNA is TGTGCCAGCAGTTACCTCGCGGGGGGGGATACGCAGTATTTT. Encoded protein: CASSYLAGGDTQYF.

This chain connects TRBV27 to TRBJ1-4; the D is unclear. CDR1 MNHEY and CDR2 SMNVEV come from the germline V gene (reference sequence). The CDR3 covers 18 residues. The V end lost 7 bases, the J end lost 10 bases, and 31 bases lay between the germline ends. CDR3 amino acids: CASIRCPRKTGQYGKLFF. The CDR3 DNA is TGTGCCAGCATCCGTTGTCCAAGAAAAACTGGGCAATACGGAAAACTGTTTTTT.

This clonotype showed up many times. The chain employs TRBV15 and TRBJ2-3; perhaps D is TRBD1 or TRBD2 (7 bases each). CDR1 and CDR2 (germline): LNHNV, YYDKDF (reference sequence). This CDR3 has 15 residues. V was cut by 3 bases and J by 2 bases, with 12 bases left in between. Here the CDR3 DNA reads TGTGCCACCAGCAGCCAGGGGGGGGACACAGATACGCAGTATTTT. Protein product: CATSSQGGDTDTQYF.

The sample holds a few counts of this clonotype. The chain uses TRBV15 and TRBJ1-4; D not certain. V lost 0 bases and J lost 4, with 9 bases in between. This CDR3 is 15 amino acids long. Germline V gene data show CDR1 as LNHNV and CDR2 as YYDKDF (reference sequence). The CDR3 reads CATSRDRQLNEKLFF. CDR3 DNA: TGTGCCACCAGCAGAGATCGGCAGCTTAATGAAAAACTGTTTTTT.

This clonotype was counted between two and nine times. The J gene is TRBJ1-6, the V gene TRBV11-2; 7 bases agree with TRBD1. V lost 5 bases and J lost 7; bases outside the gene matches: 20. This CDR3 is built from 19 residues. The germline gives CDR1 SGHAT, CDR2 FQNNGV. CDR3 nucleotide sequence: TGTGCCAGCAGCCTACTACCACCCTATAGGGGGACAGAGAATTCACCCCTCCACTTT. It translates to CASSLLPPYRGTENSPLHF. Together with reference TRBV11-2 and TRBJ1-6, the CDR3 gives the full variable domain: EAGVAQSPRYKIIEKRQSVAFWCNPISGHATLYWYQQILGQGPKLLIQFQNNGVVDDSQLPKDRFSAERLKGVDSTLKIQPAKLEDSAVYLCASSLLPPYRGTENSPLHFGNGTRLTVT.